These 21 T cell receptor beta chains came from one sample sequenced in a study of blood T cell repertoires in COVID-19. Generated by immunoSEQ multiplex PCR, the TCRdb table keeps only in-frame clones and is missing some. The sample shows about 190,000 clones, just under 80% of them seen only once. Sequencing was carried out using peripheral blood. These receptor sequences come from an elderly woman with active or convalescent COVID-19.

The gene calls are TRBV11-2 and TRBJ2-3; the match to TRBD2 covers 14 bases. V was pared by 4 bases and J by 4 bases, with 7 bases of the junction left unmatched. This CDR3 has 17 residues. Germline CDR1 and CDR2: SGHAT and FQNNGV. CDR3 sequence reads: CASSSGTSGGRSDTQYF. CDR3 nucleotides: TGTGCCAGCAGCTCAGGGACTAGCGGGGGCCGTTCAGATACGCAGTATTTT.

This clone occurred once. Here the CDR3 DNA reads TGTGCCAGCAGCCTCGGGACTAGCGGGGGACAGGATGAGCAGTTCTTC. This codes for CASSLGTSGGQDEQFF. V is TRBV9 and J is TRBJ2-1, with TRBD2 matching over 14 bases. Trimming cost V 4 bases and J 8 bases; bases outside gene matches: 8. Germline V gene sequence: CDR1 SGDLS, CDR2 YYNGEE. The CDR3 runs 16 residues.

This chain uses TRBV7-9 with TRBJ1-2, with 8 bases that match TRBD1. Germline V lookup: CDR1 SEHNR, CDR2 FQNEAQ (reference sequence). The CDR3 loop spans 15 amino acids. V trimming: 6 bases; J trimming: 0 bases; junction bases outside the gene matches: 6. The CDR3 sequence: CASSRQGRSNYGYTF. For the CDR3, the DNA is TGTGCCAGCAGTAGACAGGGGCGCTCTAACTATGGCTACACCTTC.

This clone showed up just once. The V call is TRBV19, the J call TRBJ1-2; TRBD1 matches 7 bases. CDR3 length: 13 residues. Looked up from germline, CDR1 is LNHDA and CDR2 is SQIVND (reference sequence). Germline trimming cut 4 bases from V and 5 bases from J; bases unmatched to any gene: 4. The CDR3 DNA reads as TGTGCCAGTAGTAGGGACAGCTCTTATGGCTACACCTTC. Amino acids: CASSRDSSYGYTF.

The CDR3 bases are TGTGCCAGCAGTGAAGGAGGGGGCTCTGAGCAGTTCTTC. It codes for CASSEGGGSEQFF. The V gene is TRBV2, the J gene TRBJ2-1, with 7 bases identical to TRBD1. The CDR3 extends over 13 amino acids. Germline lookup yields CDR1 SNHLY and CDR2 FYNNEI. The ends lost 1 base at V and 9 bases at J; junction bases unmatched: 3. Full variable domain (missing parts from reference TRBV2 and TRBJ2-1): EPEVTQTPSHQVTQMGQEVILRCVPISNHLYFYWYRQILGQKVEFLVSFYNNEISEKSEIFDDQFSVERPDGSNFTLKIRSTKLEDSAMYFCASSEGGGSEQFFGPGTRLTVL.

The CDR3 nucleotides read TGTGCCAGCAGTTCACAGGGGCTGGGCACTGAAGCTTTCTTT. This encodes CASSSQGLGTEAFF. The rearrangement joins TRBV6-5 to TRBJ1-1; 7 nucleotides align to TRBD1. The ends lost 4 bases at V and 4 bases at J; junction bases unmatched: 6. The length of the CDR3 is 14 residues. Germline CDR1 is MNHEY and CDR2 is SVGAGI.

The rearrangement uses TRBV21-1 and TRBJ2-7; no DNA check was done on the table's D call, TRBD1. TRBV21-1 is shown as a pseudogene. The CDR3 is made up of 16 amino acids. Here the CDR3 DNA reads TGTGCCAGCAGCAAAACCCTGGGACAGGGCTTCTACGAGCAGTACTTC. Its protein product is CASSKTLGQGFYEQYF.

On this clone itself: The junction does not match germline at one end; this may be a read error. V and J are TRBV30 and TRBJ2-7, with D perhaps matching TRBD1 (6 bases). From germline, CDR1 is GTSNPN and CDR2 SVGIG (reference sequence). This CDR3 comprises 14 residues. For the CDR3, the DNA is TGTGCCTGGAGTGTACGTATTTCAGGGGCCAAAACTAACTTC. It specifies CAWSVRISGAKTNF.

The count of this clone is one. This chain joins TRBV29-1 and TRBJ1-5; the D is unclear. There are 13 residues in the CDR3. Germline values: CDR1 SQVTM, CDR2 ANQGSEA. Trimming left V 6 bases short and J 4 bases short, with 13 bases between. The CDR3 is CSVGSGNNQPQHF. As DNA, the CDR3 is TGCAGCGTCGGATCGGGGAATAATCAGCCCCAGCATTTT.

This clone occurred once. The chain joins TRBV9 to TRBJ2-7; 9 bases are a match to TRBD2. The V gene's germline CDR1 is SGDLS and CDR2 YYNGEE. Trimming took 3 bases from V and 7 from J; bases not matched to a gene: 14. This CDR3 region has 16 residues. CDR3 bases: TGTGCCAGCAGCGCAACGTGGCGGGGGGGCCTCAGTGAGCAGTACTTC. Protein sequence: CASSATWRGGLSEQYF.

The chain couples TRBV6-6 to TRBJ1-1, with D possibly TRBD1 on 5 matching bases. This CDR3 spans 16 amino acids. Trimming stripped 6 bases from V and 0 bases from J, with 17 bases between. From germline, CDR1 is MNHNY and CDR2 SVGAGI (reference sequence). The CDR3 here is CASSLRDGGMNTEAFF. CDR3 DNA: TGTGCCAGCAGCCTCCGGGACGGGGGGATGAACACTGAAGCTTTCTTT.

The chain carries TRBV9 and TRBJ2-7; TRBD2 aligns across 13 bases. From germline, CDR1 is SGDLS and CDR2 YYNGEE. V lost 4 bases to trimming and J lost 7 bases; unmatched junction nucleotides: 5. The CDR3 sequence is 14 residues long. CDR3 DNA: TGTGCCAGCAGCCCCGGGACTAGCGGGGAGGAGCAGTACTTC. Translated: CASSPGTSGEEQYF.

V usage is TRBV29-1 and J usage is TRBJ2-5; D might be TRBD1 (5 bases). The V end lost 8 bases, the J end lost 5 bases, and 18 bases lay between the germline ends. This CDR3 spans 13 amino acids. Germline V CDR1 and CDR2: SQVTM, ANQGSEA. The CDR3 DNA follows: TGCAGCCTTGGGGCGAATCGCGCGGAGACCCAGTACTTC. This gives the protein CSLGANRAETQYF.

This clone was observed a handful of times. The chain links TRBV5-5 to TRBJ2-7, with D possibly matching TRBD1 (6 bases). Germline-derived CDR1 and CDR2 are SGHKS and YYEKEE (reference sequence). V lost 4 bases, J lost 2 bases, and 13 bases lay in between. The CDR3 loop spans 14 amino acids. The CDR3 reads CASSANRDPYEQYF. For the CDR3, the DNA is TGTGCCAGCAGCGCCAACAGGGATCCCTACGAGCAGTACTTC.

V gene TRBV5-1 combines with J gene TRBJ1-4; D gene unclear. Germline V CDR1 and CDR2: SGHRS, YFSETQ. V lost 0 bases, J lost 0 bases, and 9 bases lay in between. The CDR3 runs to 16 residues. The chain's CDR3 is CASSLDSLATNEKLFF. The CDR3 region has the DNA TGCGCCAGCAGCTTGGACAGCTTAGCAACTAATGAAAAACTGTTTTTT.

This chain links TRBV5-6 with TRBJ1-6; D perhaps matches TRBD1 (5 bases). CDR1 and CDR2 from the germline V gene are SGHDT and YYEEEE. The CDR3 runs 19 residues. Deletions cut 3 bases from V and 5 bases from J, with 24 bases between. In DNA, the CDR3 is TGTGCCAGCAGCTCATACACTGGACGAAGGGGCCAGAATAATTCACCCCTCCACTTT. Translated, it gives CASSSYTGRRGQNNSPLHF.

The rearrangement links TRBV6-5 to TRBJ2-7; a weak D match, TRBD1 (6 bases). The CDR3 covers 16 residues. Germline assignment: CDR1 MNHEY and CDR2 SVGAGI. V was trimmed by 4 bases and J by 3 bases, leaving 19 bases between them. DNA for the CDR3: TGTGCCAGCAGTTCCTCTAAACAGGGAAGGGACTACGAGCAGTACTTC. Encoded protein: CASSSSKQGRDYEQYF.

A note on this clone: At one of its ends the junction is not consistent with the germline gene, which may arise from a read error. The genes are TRBV29-1 and TRBJ1-1; no definite D call. The germline gives CDR1 SQVTM, CDR2 ANQGSEA. This CDR3 is 9 amino acids long. DNA for the CDR3: TGCAGCGTTGAAGATCGGGTGTACTTT. Its translation is CSVEDRVYF.

This chain joins TRBV7-2 and TRBJ2-1, with 9 bases lining up with TRBD2. The CDR3 consists of 13 residues. Germline CDR1 and CDR2: SGHTA and FQGNSA. V shed 6 bases, J shed 8 bases, and the junction held 5 bases outside the gene matches. The CDR3 is CASRQRGADEQFF. The CDR3 nucleotides are TGTGCCAGCAGACAGCGGGGGGCAGATGAGCAGTTCTTC. The variable domain in full, with the rest retrieved from reference TRBV7-2 and TRBJ2-1, is GAGVSQSPSNKVTEKGKDVELRCDPISGHTALYWYRQSLGQGLEFLIYFQGNSAPDKSGLPSDRFSAERTGGSVSTLTIQRTQQEDSAVYLCASRQRGADEQFFGPGTRLTVL.

On this clone: Without the conserved terminal phenylalanine or tryptophan, this CDR3 likely stems from a read error. No DNA is shown, since the ends of the CDR3 on it are uncertain; the CDR3 is the one TCRdb lists. The chain joins TRBV21-1 to TRBJ2-7; the table's D gene call, TRBD2, was not cross checked with the DNA. TRBV21-1 is a pseudogene segment. The CDR3 is 16 amino acids in total, end residues counted. CDR3 amino acids: CASRVEIATLLDEQYL.

This clone was seen more than once but under ten times. The chain employs TRBV12-3 or TRBV12-4 and TRBJ1-5; D possibly corresponds to TRBD1 (5 bases). CDR3 length: 13 residues. V lost 10 bases, J lost 1 base, and 11 bases lay in between. The chain's CDR3 is CATQDKSNQPQHF. DNA of the CDR3: TGTGCCACCCAGGACAAAAGCAATCAGCCCCAGCATTTT.